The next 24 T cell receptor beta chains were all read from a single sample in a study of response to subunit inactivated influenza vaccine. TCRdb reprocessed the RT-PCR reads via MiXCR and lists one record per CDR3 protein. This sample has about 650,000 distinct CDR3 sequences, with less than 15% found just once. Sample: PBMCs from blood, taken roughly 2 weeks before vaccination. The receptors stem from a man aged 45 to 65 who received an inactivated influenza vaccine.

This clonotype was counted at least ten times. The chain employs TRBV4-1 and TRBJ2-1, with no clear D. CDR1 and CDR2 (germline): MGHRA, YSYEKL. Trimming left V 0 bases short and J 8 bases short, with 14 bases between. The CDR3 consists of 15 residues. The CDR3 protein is CASSQEIVSLYEQFF. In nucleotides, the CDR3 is TGCGCCAGCAGCCAAGAGATAGTTAGCCTGTATGAGCAGTTCTTC.

CDR3 coding DNA: TGTGCCAGCAGCCAAGCCCTAGCGAGATTTGAGCAGTTCTTC. It codes for CASSQALARFEQFF. The chain couples TRBV3-1 to TRBJ2-1, with D possibly TRBD2 on 6 matching bases. The germline V gene has CDR1 LGHDT and CDR2 YNNKEL (reference sequence). This CDR3 spans 14 amino acids. With 1 base removed from V and 9 bases from J, the gap between germline ends came to 13 bases.

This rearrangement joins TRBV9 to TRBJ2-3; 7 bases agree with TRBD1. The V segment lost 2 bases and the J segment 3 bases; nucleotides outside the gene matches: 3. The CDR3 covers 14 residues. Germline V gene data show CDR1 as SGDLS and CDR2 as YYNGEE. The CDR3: CASSVTGVTDTQYF. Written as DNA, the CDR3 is TGTGCCAGCAGCGTTACAGGGGTTACAGATACGCAGTATTTT.

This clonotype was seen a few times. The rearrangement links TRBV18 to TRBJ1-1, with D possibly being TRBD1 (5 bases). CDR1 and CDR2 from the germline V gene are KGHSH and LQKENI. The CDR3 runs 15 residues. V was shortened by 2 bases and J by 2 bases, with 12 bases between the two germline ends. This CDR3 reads CASSPWYRLNTEAFF. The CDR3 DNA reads TGTGCCAGCTCACCATGGTACAGGCTAAACACTGAAGCTTTCTTT.

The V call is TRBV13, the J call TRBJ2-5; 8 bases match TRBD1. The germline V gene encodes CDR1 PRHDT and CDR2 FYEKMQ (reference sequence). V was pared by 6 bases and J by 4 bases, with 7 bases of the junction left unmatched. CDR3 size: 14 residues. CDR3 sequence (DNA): TGTGCCAGCAGACCAACCACAGGGGGAGAGACCCAGTACTTC. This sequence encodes CASRPTTGGETQYF.

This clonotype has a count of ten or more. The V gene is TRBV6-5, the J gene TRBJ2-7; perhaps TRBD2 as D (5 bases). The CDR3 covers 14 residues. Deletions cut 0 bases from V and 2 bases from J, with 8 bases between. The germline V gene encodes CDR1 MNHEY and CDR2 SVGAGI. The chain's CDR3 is CASSYSDGTYEQYF. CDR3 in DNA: TGTGCCAGCAGTTACTCGGACGGGACCTACGAGCAGTACTTC.

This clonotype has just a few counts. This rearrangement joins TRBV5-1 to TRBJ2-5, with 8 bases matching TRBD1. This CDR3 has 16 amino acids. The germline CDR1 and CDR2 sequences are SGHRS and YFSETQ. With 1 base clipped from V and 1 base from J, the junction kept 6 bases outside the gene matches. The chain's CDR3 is CASSLTGGFVQETQYF. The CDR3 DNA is TGCGCCAGCAGCTTGACAGGGGGGTTCGTCCAAGAGACCCAGTACTTC.

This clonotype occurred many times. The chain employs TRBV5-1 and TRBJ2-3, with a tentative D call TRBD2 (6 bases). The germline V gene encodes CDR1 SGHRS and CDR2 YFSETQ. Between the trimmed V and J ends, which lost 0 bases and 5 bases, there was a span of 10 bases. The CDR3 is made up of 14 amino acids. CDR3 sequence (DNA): TGCGCCAGCAGCTTGGGGCAGGGAGGAGATACGCAGTATTTT. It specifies CASSLGQGGDTQYF.

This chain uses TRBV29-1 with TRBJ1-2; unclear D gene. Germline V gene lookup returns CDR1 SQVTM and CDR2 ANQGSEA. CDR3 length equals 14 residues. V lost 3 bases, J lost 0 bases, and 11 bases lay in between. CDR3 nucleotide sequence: TGCAGCGTTGATGCACCATCGTCTAACTATGGCTACACCTTC. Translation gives CSVDAPSSNYGYTF.

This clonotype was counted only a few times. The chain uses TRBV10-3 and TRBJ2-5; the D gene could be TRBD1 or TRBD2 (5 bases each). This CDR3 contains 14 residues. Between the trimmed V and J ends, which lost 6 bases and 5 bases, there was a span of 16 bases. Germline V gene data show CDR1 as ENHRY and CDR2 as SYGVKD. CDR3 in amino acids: CAIRPGAGTETQYF. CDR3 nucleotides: TGTGCCATCAGGCCCGGAGCTGGGACCGAGACCCAGTACTTC.

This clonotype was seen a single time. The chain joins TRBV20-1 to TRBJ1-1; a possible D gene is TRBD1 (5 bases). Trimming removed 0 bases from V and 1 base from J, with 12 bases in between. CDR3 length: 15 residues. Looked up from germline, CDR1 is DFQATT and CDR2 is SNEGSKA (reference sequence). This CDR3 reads CSARDLGHWNTEAFF. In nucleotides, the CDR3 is TGCAGTGCTAGAGATTTAGGACATTGGAACACTGAAGCTTTCTTT.

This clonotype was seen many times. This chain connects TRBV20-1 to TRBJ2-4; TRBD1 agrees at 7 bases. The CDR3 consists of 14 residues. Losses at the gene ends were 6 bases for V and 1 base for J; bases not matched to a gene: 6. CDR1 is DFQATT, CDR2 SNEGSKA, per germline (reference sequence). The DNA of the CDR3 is TGCAGTGCCCTAGGGACAGACGCCAAAAACATTCAGTACTTC. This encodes CSALGTDAKNIQYF.

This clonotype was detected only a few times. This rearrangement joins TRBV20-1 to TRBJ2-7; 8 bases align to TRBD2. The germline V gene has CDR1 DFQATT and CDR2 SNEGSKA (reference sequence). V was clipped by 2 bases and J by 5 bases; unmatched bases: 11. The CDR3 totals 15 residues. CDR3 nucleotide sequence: TGCAGTGCTAGAAAGGTAGCGGGGCCCCTAAACGAGCAGTACTTC. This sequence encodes CSARKVAGPLNEQYF.

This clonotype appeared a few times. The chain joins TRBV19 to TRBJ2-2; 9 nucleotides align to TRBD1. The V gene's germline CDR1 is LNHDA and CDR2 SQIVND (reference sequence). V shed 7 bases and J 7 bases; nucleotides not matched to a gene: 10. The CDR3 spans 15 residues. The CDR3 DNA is TGTGCCAGTACCACCCGACAGGGGGTGAACGGGGAGCTGTTTTTT. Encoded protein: CASTTRQGVNGELFF.

The CDR3 spells CSAQGAIHNEQFF. CDR3 bases: TGCAGCGCTCAGGGGGCTATCCACAATGAGCAGTTCTTC. V is TRBV29-1 and J is TRBJ2-1, with 8 bases identical to TRBD1. The CDR3 totals 13 residues. Losses at the gene ends were 7 bases for V and 5 bases for J; bases not matched to a gene: 7. The germline V gene has CDR1 SQVTM and CDR2 ANQGSEA.

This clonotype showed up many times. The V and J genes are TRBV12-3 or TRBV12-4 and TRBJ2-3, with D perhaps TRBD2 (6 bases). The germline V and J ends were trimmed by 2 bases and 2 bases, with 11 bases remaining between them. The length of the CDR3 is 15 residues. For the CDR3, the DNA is TGTGCCAGCAGTTTAAACGGGGGAGTCACAGATACGCAGTATTTT. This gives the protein CASSLNGGVTDTQYF.

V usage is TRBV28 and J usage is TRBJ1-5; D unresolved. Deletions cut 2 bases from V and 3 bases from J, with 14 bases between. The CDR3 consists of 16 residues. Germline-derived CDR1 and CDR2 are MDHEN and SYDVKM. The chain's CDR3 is CASSLGSTVHNQPQHF. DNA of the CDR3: TGTGCCAGCAGTTTAGGCTCGACGGTACACAATCAGCCCCAGCATTTT.

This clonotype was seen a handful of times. The CDR3 loop reads CASSLGSKNIQYF. CDR3 DNA sequence: TGTGCCAGCTCCCTCGGTTCTAAAAACATTCAGTACTTC. The genes are TRBV18 and TRBJ2-4; D not resolved. Germline values: CDR1 KGHSH, CDR2 LQKENI. Trimming stripped 6 bases from V and 4 bases from J, with 10 bases between. The CDR3 loop spans 13 amino acids.

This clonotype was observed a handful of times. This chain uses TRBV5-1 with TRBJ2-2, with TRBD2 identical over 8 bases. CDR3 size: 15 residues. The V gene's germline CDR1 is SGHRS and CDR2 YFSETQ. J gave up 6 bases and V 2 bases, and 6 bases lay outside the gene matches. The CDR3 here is CASSFSSGYPGELFF. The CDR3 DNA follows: TGCGCCAGCAGCTTTTCTAGCGGGTACCCCGGGGAGCTGTTTTTT.

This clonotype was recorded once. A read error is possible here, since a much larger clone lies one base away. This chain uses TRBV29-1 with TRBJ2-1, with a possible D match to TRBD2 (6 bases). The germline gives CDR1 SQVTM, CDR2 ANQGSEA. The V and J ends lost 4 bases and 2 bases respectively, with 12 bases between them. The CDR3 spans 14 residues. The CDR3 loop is CSVVREDPYNEQFF. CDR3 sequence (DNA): TGCAGCGTTGTGAGGGAGGACCCCTACAATGAGCAGTTCTTC.

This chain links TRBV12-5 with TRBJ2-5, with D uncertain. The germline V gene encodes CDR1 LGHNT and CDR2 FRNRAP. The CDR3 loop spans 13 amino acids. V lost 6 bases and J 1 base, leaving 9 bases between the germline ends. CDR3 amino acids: CASGQETQETQYF. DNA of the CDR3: TGTGCTAGTGGCCAGGAAACCCAAGAGACCCAGTACTTC.

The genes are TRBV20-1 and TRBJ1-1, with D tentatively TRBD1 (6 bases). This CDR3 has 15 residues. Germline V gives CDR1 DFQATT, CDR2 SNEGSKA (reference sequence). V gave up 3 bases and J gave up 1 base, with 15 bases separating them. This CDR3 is CSARYYGQPNTEAFF. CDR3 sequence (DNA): TGCAGTGCTAGGTATTATGGACAGCCGAACACTGAAGCTTTCTTT.

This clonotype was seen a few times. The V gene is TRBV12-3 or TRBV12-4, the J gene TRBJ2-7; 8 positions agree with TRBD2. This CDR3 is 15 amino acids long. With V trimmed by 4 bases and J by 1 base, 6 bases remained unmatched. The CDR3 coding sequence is TGTGCCAGCAGTTCCCCCGGGAGGGGGTCCTACGAGCAGTACTTC. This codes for CASSSPGRGSYEQYF.

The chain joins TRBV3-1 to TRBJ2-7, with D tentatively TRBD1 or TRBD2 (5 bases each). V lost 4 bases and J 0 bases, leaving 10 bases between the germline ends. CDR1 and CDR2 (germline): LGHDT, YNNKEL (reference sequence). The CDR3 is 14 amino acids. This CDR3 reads CASSPGPFSYEQYF. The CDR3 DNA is TGTGCCAGCAGCCCGGGACCCTTCTCCTACGAGCAGTACTTC.